The entry that follows covers one T cell receptor (beta chain) sequence. Antigen specificity is unknown. The data originate from a study of shared clonotypes between healthy human individuals. Study results and caveats: It was the few donors that limited the genetic and exposure-history diversity represented. About 5% of naive CD4 clonotypes were common to a handful of donors.

The germline V gene encodes CDR1 MDHEN and CDR2 SYDVKM. V lost 2 bases and J lost 9; bases outside the gene matches: 5. The CDR3 extends over 14 amino acids. Using immunoSEQ multiplex PCR, the repertoire was profiled, and TCRdb retains in-frame clones only, with some absent. The sample shows roughly 1,000,000 clones, approximately 80% of them seen only once. The V gene is TRBV28, the J gene TRBJ2-1; 9 bases line up with TRBD1. The sequence was collected from a man aged 18 to 29 in good health. Some clones in this sample may be carry-over from other donors' samples. Sequenced input: memory CD4+ T cells from PBMCs. Sample subset: CD45RA-negative fraction. The DNA of the CDR3 is TGTGCCAGCAGTTTAGGGACAGGGATGGGTGAGCAGTTCTTC. This codes for CASSLGTGMGEQFF.